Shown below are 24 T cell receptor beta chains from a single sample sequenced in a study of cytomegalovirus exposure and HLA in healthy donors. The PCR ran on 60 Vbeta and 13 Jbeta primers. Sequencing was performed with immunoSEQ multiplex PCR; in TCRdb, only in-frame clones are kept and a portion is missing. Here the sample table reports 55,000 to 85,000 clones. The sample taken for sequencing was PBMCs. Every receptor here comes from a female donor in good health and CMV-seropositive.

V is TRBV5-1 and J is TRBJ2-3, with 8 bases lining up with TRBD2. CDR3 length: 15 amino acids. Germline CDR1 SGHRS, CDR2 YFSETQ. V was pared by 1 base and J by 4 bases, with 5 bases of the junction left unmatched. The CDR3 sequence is CASSLIWTSSDTQYF. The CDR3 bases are TGCGCCAGCAGCTTGATATGGACTAGCTCAGATACGCAGTATTTT.

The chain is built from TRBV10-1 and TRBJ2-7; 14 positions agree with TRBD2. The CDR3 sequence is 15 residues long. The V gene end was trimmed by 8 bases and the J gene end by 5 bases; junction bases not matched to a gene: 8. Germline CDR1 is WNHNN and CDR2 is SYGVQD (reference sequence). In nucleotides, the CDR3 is TGCGCCAGCTCAAGGACTAGCGGGAGGTCCCACGAGCAGTACTTC. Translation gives CASSRTSGRSHEQYF.

The DNA for the CDR3 is TGTGCCAGCTCACGGAGACAGGGGTTCAATCAGCCCCAGCATTTT. It translates to CASSRRQGFNQPQHF. The chain has TRBV18 and TRBJ1-5; 8 bases agree with TRBD1. The CDR3 sequence is 15 residues long. Germline assignment: CDR1 KGHSH and CDR2 LQKENI. J lost 3 bases, V lost 4 bases, and 5 bases had no gene match.

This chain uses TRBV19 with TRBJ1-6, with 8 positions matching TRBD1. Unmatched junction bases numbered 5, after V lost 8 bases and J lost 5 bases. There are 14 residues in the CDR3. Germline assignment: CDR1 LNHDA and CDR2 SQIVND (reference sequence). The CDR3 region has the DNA TGTGCCAGTCAACAGGGGGTCGATAATTCACCCCTCCACTTT. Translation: CASQQGVDNSPLHF.

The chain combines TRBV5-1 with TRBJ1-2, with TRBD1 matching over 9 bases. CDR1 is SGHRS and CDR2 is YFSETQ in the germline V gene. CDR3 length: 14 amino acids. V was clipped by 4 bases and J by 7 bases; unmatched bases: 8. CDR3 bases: TGCGCCAGCAGCCTGGGACAGGGAGCGACTGGCTACACCTTC. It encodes CASSLGQGATGYTF.

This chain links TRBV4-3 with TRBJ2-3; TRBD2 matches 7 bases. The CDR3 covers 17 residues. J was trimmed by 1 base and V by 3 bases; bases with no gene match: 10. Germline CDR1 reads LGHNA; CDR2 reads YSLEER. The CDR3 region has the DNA TGCGCCAGCAGCCAGCCGGCGGGGGAAAGAGGCACAGATACGCAGTATTTT. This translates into CASSQPAGERGTDTQYF.

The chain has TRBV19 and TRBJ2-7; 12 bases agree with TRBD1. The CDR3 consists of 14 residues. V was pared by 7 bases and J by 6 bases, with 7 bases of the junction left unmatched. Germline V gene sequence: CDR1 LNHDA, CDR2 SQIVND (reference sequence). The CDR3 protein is CASNPGQGAVEQYF. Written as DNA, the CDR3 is TGTGCCAGTAACCCGGGACAGGGGGCAGTCGAGCAGTACTTC.

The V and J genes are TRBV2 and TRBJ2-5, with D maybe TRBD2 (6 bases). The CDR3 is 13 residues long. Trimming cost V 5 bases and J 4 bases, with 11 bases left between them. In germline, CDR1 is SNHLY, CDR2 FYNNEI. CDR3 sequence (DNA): TGTGCCAGCAGTCGGGACTTGGGAGAGACCCAGTACTTC. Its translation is CASSRDLGETQYF.

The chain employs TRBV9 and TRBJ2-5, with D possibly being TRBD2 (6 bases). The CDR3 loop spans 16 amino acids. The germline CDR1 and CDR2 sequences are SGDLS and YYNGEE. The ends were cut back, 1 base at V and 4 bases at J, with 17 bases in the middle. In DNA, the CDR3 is TGTGCCAGCAGCGTACTAGCGACGACACGACCAGAGACCCAGTACTTC. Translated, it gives CASSVLATTRPETQYF.

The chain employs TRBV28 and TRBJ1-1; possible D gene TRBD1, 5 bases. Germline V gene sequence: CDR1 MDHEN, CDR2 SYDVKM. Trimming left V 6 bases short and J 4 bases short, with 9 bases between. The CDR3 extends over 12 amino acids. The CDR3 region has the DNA TGTGCCAGCAGATTGGGACTCACTGAAGCTTTCTTT. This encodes CASRLGLTEAFF.

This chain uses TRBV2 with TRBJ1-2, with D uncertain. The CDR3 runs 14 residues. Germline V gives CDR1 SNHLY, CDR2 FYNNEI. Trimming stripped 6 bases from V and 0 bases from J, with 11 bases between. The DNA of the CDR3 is TGTGCCAGCAGATCGACTTTCGCTAACTATGGCTACACCTTC. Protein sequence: CASRSTFANYGYTF. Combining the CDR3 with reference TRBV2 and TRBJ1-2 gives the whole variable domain EPEVTQTPSHQVTQMGQEVILRCVPISNHLYFYWYRQILGQKVEFLVSFYNNEISEKSEIFDDQFSVERPDGSNFTLKIRSTKLEDSAMYFCASRSTFANYGYTFGSGTRLTVV.

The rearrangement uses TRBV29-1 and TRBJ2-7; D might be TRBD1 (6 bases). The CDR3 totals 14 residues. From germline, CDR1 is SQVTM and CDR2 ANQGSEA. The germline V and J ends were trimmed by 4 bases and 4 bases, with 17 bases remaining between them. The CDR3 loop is CSVGGPQGRYEQYF. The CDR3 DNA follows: TGCAGCGTTGGAGGTCCGCAGGGGCGTTACGAGCAGTACTTC.

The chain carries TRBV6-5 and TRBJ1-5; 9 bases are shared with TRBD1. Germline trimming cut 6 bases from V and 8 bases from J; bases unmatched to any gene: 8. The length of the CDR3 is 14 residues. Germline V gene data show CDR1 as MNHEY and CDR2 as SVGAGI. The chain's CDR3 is CASSWTGEAKPQHF. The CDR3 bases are TGTGCCAGCAGCTGGACAGGGGAGGCTAAGCCCCAGCATTTT.

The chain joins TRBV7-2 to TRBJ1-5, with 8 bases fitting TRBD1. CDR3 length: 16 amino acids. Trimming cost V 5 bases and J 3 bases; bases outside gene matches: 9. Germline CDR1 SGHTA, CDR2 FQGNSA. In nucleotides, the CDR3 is TGTGCCAGCAGCGCAGACGGGACAGGAGTCAATCAGCCCCAGCATTTT. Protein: CASSADGTGVNQPQHF.

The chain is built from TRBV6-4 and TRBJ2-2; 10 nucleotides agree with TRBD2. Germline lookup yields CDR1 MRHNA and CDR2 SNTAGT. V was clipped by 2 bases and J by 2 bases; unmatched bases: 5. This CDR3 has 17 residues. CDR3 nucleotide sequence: TGTGCCAGCAGTGACGGTCTAGCGGGGGAAAACACCGGGGAGCTGTTTTTT. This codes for CASSDGLAGENTGELFF.

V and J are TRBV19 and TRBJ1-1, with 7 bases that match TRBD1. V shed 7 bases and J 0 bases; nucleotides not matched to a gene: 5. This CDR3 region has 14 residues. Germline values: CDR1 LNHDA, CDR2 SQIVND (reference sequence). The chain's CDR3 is CASTDRIMNTEAFF. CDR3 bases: TGTGCCAGTACGGACAGGATCATGAACACTGAAGCTTTCTTT. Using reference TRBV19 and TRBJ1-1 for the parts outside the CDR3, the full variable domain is DGGITQSPKYLFRKEGQNVTLSCEQNLNHDAMYWYRQDPGQGLRLIYYSQIVNDFQKGDIAEGYSVSREKKESFPLTVTSAQKNPTAFYLCASTDRIMNTEAFFGQGTRLTVV.

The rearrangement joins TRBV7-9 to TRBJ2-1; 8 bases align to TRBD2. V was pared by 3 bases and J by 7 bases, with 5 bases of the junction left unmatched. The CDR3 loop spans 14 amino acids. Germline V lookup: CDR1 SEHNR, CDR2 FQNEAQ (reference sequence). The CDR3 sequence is CASSLAGGKNEQFF. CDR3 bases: TGTGCCAGCAGCTTGGCGGGAGGAAAGAATGAGCAGTTCTTC.

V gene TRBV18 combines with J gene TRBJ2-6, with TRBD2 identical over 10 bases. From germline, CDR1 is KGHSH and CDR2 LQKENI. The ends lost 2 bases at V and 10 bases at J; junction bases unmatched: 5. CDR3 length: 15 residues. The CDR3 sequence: CASSPDLAGANVLTF. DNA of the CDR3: TGTGCCAGCTCACCAGATCTAGCGGGAGCAAACGTCCTGACTTTC.

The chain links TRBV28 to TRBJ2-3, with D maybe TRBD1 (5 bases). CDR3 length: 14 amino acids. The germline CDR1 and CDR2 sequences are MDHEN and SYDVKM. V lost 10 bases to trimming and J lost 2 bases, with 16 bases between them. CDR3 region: CATQGFPLTDTQYF. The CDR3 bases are TGTGCCACCCAGGGTTTCCCACTCACAGATACGCAGTATTTT.

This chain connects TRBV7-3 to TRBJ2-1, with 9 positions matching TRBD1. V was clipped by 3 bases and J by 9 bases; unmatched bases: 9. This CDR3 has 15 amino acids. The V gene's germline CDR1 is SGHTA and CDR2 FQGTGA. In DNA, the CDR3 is TGTGCCAGCAGCTTGACAGGGGGGTATACAAGTGAGCAGTTCTTC. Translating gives CASSLTGGYTSEQFF.

The CDR3 sequence: CASSRAGRYTEAFF. The CDR3 DNA reads as TGTGCCAGTAGTCGAGCAGGGAGGTACACTGAAGCTTTCTTT. The J gene is TRBJ1-1, the V gene TRBV19; TRBD1 is a possible D gene (5 bases). The V end lost 5 bases, the J end lost 3 bases, and 13 bases lay between the germline ends. Germline lookup yields CDR1 LNHDA and CDR2 SQIVND (reference sequence). This CDR3 spans 14 amino acids.

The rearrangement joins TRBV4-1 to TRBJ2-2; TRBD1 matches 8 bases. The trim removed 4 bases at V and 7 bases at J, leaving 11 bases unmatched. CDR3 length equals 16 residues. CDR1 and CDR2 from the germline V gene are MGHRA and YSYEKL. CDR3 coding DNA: TGCGCCAGCAGCCTCAGGACAGGGCTAATCGGCGGGGAGCTGTTTTTT. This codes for CASSLRTGLIGGELFF.

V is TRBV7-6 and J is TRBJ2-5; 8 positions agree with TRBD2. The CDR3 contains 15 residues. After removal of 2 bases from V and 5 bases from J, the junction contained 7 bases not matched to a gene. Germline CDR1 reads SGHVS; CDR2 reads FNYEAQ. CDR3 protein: CASSLNTRGGETQYF. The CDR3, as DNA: TGTGCCAGCAGCTTAAACACCCGGGGGGGCGAGACCCAGTACTTC.

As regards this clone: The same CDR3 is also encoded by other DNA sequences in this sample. CDR3 protein: CASSRTENNSPLHF. DNA for the CDR3: TGTGCCAGCTCGCGGACAGAGAATAATTCACCCCTCCACTTT. This chain connects TRBV18 to TRBJ1-6; perhaps TRBD1 as D (6 bases). The CDR3 is made up of 14 amino acids. The germline V gene has CDR1 KGHSH and CDR2 LQKENI. Trimming shortened V by 6 bases and J by 5 bases, and 11 bases separated the two germline ends.